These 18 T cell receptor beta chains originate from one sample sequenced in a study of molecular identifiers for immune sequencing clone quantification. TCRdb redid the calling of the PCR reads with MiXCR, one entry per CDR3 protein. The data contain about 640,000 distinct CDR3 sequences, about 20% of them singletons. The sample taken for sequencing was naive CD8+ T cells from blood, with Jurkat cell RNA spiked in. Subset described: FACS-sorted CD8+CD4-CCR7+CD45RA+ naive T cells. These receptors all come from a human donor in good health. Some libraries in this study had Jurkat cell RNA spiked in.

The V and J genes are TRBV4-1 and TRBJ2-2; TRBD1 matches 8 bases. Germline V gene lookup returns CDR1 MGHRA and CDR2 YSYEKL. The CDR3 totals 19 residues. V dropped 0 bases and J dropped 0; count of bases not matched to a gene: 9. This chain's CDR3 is CASSQDPPAGGANTGELFF. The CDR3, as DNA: TGCGCCAGCAGCCAAGATCCCCCCGCAGGGGGCGCGAACACCGGGGAGCTGTTTTTT.

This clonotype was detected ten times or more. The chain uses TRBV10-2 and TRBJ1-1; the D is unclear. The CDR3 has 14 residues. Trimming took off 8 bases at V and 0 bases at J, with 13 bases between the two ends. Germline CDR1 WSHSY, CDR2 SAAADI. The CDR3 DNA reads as TGCGCCAGCCTAAAGGACGCGATGAACACTGAAGCTTTCTTT. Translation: CASLKDAMNTEAFF.

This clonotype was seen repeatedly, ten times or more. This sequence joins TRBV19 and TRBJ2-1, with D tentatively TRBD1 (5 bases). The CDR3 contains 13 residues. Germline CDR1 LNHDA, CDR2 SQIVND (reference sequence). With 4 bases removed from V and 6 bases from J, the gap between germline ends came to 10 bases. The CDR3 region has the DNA TGTGCCAGTAGTAATGGGGCAGTCAATGAGCAGTTCTTC. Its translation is CASSNGAVNEQFF.

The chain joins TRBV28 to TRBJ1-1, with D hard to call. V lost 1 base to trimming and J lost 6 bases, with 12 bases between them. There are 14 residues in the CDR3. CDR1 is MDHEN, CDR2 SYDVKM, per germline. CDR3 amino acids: CASSLFRDTAEAFF. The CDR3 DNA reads TGTGCCAGCAGTTTATTCCGGGATACGGCTGAAGCTTTCTTT.

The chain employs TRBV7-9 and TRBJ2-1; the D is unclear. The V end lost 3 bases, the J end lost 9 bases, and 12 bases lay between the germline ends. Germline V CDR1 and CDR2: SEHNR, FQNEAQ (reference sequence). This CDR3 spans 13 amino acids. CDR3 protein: CASSFPGWVEQFF. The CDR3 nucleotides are TGTGCCAGCAGCTTTCCAGGTTGGGTTGAGCAGTTCTTC.

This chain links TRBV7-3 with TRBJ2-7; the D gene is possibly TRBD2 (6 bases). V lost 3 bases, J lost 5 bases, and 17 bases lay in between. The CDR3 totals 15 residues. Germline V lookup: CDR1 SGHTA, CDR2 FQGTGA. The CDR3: CASSLGGRLGDEQYF. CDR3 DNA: TGTGCCAGCAGCTTGGGTGGACGACTAGGCGACGAGCAGTACTTC.

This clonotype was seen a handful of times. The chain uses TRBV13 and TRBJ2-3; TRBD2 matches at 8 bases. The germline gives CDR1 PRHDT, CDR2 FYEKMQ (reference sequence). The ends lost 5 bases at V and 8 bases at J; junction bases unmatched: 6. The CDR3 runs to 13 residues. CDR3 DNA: TGTGCCAGCAGCACCGGGGGGGGGTCTACGCAGTATTTT. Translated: CASSTGGGSTQYF. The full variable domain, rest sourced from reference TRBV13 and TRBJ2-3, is AAGVIQSPRHLIKEKRETATLKCYPIPRHDTVYWYQQGPGQDPQFLISFYEKMQSDKGSIPDRFSAQQFSDYHSELNMSSLELGDSALYFCASSTGGGSTQYFGPGTRLTVL.

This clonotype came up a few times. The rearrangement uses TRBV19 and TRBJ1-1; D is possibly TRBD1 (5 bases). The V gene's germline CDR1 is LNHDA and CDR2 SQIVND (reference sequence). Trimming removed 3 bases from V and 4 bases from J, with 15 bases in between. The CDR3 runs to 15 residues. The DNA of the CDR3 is TGTGCCAGTAGTATTTTTGGACAAATGAGCACTGAAGCTTTCTTT. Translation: CASSIFGQMSTEAFF.

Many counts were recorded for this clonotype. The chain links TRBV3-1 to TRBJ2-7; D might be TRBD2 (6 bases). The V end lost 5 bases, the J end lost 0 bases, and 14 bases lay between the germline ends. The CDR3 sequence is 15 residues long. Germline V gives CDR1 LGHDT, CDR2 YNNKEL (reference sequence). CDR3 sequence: CASSAGPRSSYEQYF. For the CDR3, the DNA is TGTGCCAGCAGCGCGGGACCCCGAAGCTCCTACGAGCAGTACTTC.

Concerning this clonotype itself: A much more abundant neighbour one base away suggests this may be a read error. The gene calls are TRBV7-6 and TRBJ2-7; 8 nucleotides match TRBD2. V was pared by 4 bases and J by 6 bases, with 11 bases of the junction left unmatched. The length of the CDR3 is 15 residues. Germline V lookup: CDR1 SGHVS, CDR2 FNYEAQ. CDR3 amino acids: CASSSGLGGGPEQYF. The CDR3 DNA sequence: TGTGCCAGCAGCTCGGGACTAGGGGGAGGTCCCGAGCAGTACTTC.

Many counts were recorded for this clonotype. The CDR3 loop is CASSLGQNNYYGYTF. DNA for the CDR3: TGTGCCAGCAGCCTCGGGCAAAACAACTACTATGGCTACACCTTC. This rearrangement joins TRBV7-9 to TRBJ1-2; D uncertain. CDR1 and CDR2 from the germline V gene are SEHNR and FQNEAQ (reference sequence). V lost 5 bases to trimming and J lost 3 bases, with 16 bases between them. CDR3 length equals 15 residues.

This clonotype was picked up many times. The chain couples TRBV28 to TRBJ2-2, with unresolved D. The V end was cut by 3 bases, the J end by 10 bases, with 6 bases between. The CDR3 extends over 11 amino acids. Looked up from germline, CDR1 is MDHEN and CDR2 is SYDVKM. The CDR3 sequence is CASSFPPELFF. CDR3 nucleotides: TGTGCCAGCAGTTTCCCCCCGGAGCTGTTTTTT.

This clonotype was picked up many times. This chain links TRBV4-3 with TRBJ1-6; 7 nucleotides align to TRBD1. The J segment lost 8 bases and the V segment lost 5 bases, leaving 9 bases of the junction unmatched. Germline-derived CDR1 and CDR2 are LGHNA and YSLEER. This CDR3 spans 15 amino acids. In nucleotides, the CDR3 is TGCGCCAGCAGCGAGGGTACAGGGGCGGATTCACCCCTCCACTTT. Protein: CASSEGTGADSPLHF.

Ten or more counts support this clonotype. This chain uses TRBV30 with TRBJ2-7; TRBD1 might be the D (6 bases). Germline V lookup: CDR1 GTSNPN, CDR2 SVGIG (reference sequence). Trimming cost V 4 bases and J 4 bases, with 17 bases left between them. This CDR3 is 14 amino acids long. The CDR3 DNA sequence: TGTGCCTGGATGGCGAGGGGGTTGGGGTACGAGCAGTACTTC. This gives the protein CAWMARGLGYEQYF. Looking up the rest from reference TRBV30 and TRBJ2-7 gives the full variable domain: SQTIHQWPATLVQPVGSPLSLECTVEGTSNPNLYWYRQAAGRGLQLLFYSVGIGQISSEVPQNLSASRPQDRQFILSSKKLLLSDSGFYLCAWMARGLGYEQYFGPGTRLTVT.

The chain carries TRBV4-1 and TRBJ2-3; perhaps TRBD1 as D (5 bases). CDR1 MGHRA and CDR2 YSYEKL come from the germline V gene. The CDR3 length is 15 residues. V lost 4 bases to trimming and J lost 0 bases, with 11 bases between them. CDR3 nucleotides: TGCGCCAGCAGCCTGTTAGGGGTCAGCACAGATACGCAGTATTTT. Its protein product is CASSLLGVSTDTQYF.

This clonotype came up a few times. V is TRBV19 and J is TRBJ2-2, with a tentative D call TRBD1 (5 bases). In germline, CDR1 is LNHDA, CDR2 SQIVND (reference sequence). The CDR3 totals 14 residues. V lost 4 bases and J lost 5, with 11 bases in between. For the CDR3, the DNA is TGTGCCAGTAGTACAGGGTGGCGGACCGGGGAGCTGTTTTTT. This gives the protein CASSTGWRTGELFF. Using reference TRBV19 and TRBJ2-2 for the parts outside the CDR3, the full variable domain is DGGITQSPKYLFRKEGQNVTLSCEQNLNHDAMYWYRQDPGQGLRLIYYSQIVNDFQKGDIAEGYSVSREKKESFPLTVTSAQKNPTAFYLCASSTGWRTGELFFGEGSRLTVL.

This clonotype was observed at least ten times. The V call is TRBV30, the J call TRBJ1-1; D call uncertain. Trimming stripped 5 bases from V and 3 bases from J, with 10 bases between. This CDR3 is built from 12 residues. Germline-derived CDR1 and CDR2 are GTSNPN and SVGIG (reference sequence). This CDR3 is CAWAVAHTEAFF. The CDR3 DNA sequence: TGTGCCTGGGCGGTGGCCCACACTGAAGCTTTCTTT.

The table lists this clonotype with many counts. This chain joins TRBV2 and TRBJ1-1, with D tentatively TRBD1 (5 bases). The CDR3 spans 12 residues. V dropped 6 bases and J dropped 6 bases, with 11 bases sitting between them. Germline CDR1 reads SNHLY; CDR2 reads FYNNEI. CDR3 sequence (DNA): TGTGCCAGCAGCGCTCAGGGTTCTGAAGCTTTCTTT. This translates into CASSAQGSEAFF.